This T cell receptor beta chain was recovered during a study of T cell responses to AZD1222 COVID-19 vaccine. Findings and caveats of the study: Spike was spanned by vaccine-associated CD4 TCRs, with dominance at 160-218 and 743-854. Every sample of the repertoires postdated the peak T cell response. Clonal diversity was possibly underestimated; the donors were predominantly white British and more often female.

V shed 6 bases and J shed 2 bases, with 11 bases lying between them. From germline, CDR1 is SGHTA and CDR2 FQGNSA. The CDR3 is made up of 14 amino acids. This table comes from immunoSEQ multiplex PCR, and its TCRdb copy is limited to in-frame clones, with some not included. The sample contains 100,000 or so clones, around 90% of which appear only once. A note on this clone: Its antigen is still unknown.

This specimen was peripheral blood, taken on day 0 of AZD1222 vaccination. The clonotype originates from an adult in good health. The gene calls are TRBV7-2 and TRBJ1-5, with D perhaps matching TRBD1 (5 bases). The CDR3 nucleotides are TGTGCCAGCAGTTTCCAGACAGGCAATCAGCCCCAGCATTTT. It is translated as CASSFQTGNQPQHF.